This T cell receptor beta chain was sequenced for a study of blood T cell repertoires in COVID-19. Across the study: Specimens from acute and convalescent COVID-19 originated in the United States, Italy and Spain. The cDNA or gDNA used as material had been derived from T cells, B-cell-depleted T cells, or PBMCs.

The data were produced by immunoSEQ multiplex PCR, yet TCRdb's version contains in-frame clones alone and is incomplete. The sample includes 200,000 to 250,000 clones, roughly four fifths of them seen just once. The TCR originated in a woman under 30 with acute or convalescent COVID-19. Sequencing used peripheral blood.

The CDR3 region is CASSLWTGSMSTDTQYF. DNA for the CDR3: TGTGCCAGCAGCTTGTGGACAGGGTCTATGAGCACAGATACGCAGTATTTT. The chain has TRBV7-9 and TRBJ2-3; TRBD1 matches 8 bases. Per germline, CDR1 SEHNR and CDR2 FQNEAQ (reference sequence). The CDR3 covers 17 residues. V dropped 3 bases and J dropped 0; count of bases not matched to a gene: 8.